Below are 27 T cell receptor beta chains sequenced from a single sample in a study of blood T cell repertoires in COVID-19 (TCRdb year 2020). Receptors were amplified or captured by the immunoSEQ multiplex PCR assay. TCRdb carries this immuneACCESS record with in-frame sequences only. Its versions omit some clonotypes, under half of them owing to an unresolved V gene in the studies checked, with the rest unexplained. This sample holds 100,000 to 120,000 clones; 85% were observed only once. The ten largest clones add up to about an eighth of the sample. The specimen sequenced was peripheral blood. The receptors here all came from a human donor in a cohort sampled during active COVID-19.

The rearrangement joins TRBV25-1 to TRBJ1-1, with D maybe TRBD1 (5 bases). V was shortened by 7 bases and J by 3 bases, with 15 bases between the two germline ends. Per germline, CDR1 MGHDK and CDR2 SYGVNS. This CDR3 spans 14 amino acids. The CDR3 protein is CASTRPGGYTEAFF. The CDR3, as DNA: TGTGCCAGCACTCGACCGGGGGGGTACACTGAAGCTTTCTTT.

This chain joins TRBV6-5 and TRBJ1-1, with D tentatively TRBD1 (6 bases). Germline CDR1 is MNHEY and CDR2 is SVGAGI. This CDR3 spans 14 amino acids. Trimming left V 4 bases short and J 5 bases short, with 14 bases between. This CDR3 is CASSFRGERTEAFF. DNA of the CDR3: TGTGCCAGCAGTTTCAGGGGTGAGAGGACTGAAGCTTTCTTT.

This chain connects TRBV28 to TRBJ1-2; 9 nucleotides line up with TRBD1. This CDR3 contains 13 residues. V trimming: 6 bases; J trimming: 6 bases; junction bases outside the gene matches: 5. In germline, CDR1 is MDHEN, CDR2 SYDVKM. CDR3 residues: CASRTTGGHGYTF. In nucleotides, the CDR3 is TGTGCCAGCAGAACGACAGGGGGGCATGGCTACACCTTC.

The rearrangement joins TRBV6-1 to TRBJ2-3, with 10 nucleotides matching TRBD2. The J segment lost 2 bases and the V segment lost 2 bases, leaving 4 bases of the junction unmatched. There are 16 residues in the CDR3. Germline CDR1 and CDR2: MNHNS and SASEGT. CDR3 in amino acids: CASSEQLAGLTDTQYF. The CDR3, as DNA: TGTGCCAGCAGTGAACAACTAGCGGGGCTCACAGATACGCAGTATTTT.

The rearrangement uses TRBV3-1 (or the pseudogene TRBV3-2) and TRBJ2-7; D is unresolved. With 0 bases removed from V and 3 bases from J, the gap between germline ends came to 18 bases. This CDR3 comprises 17 residues. Per germline, CDR1 LGHDT and CDR2 YNNKEL (reference sequence). The CDR3 loop is CASSQDRLYPYLYEQYF. The CDR3 DNA reads as TGTGCCAGCAGCCAAGATCGTCTCTACCCTTATCTCTACGAGCAGTACTTC.

The table lists this clone with a few counts. This rearrangement joins TRBV24-1 to TRBJ2-3; unclear D gene. Trimming shortened V by 5 bases and J by 0 bases, and 8 bases separated the two germline ends. Germline assignment: CDR1 KGHDR and CDR2 SFDVKD. The CDR3 consists of 14 residues. CDR3 nucleotide sequence: TGTGCCACCAGTGCTGCACTTAGCACAGATACGCAGTATTTT. Protein product: CATSAALSTDTQYF.

The sample holds one count of this clone. The chain links TRBV5-1 to TRBJ1-1; D is unclear. Germline-derived CDR1 and CDR2 are SGHRS and YFSETQ. V dropped 4 bases and J dropped 0 bases, with 13 bases sitting between them. The CDR3 consists of 15 residues. CDR3 sequence (DNA): TGCGCCAGCAGCCCTGCACAGAGCATGAACACTGAAGCTTTCTTT. This sequence encodes CASSPAQSMNTEAFF.

The chain combines TRBV11-2 with TRBJ1-2; D is uncertain. The germline gives CDR1 SGHAT, CDR2 FQNNGV. Trimming pared 0 bases from V and 4 bases from J, leaving 12 bases between. The CDR3 is 15 residues long. This CDR3 reads CASSLDRFSGYGYTF. The DNA of the CDR3 is TGTGCCAGCAGCTTAGATCGGTTCTCCGGCTATGGCTACACCTTC.

This chain connects TRBV5-6 to TRBJ1-2; TRBD1 matches at 8 bases. The CDR3 is 16 residues long. Trimming at V came to 1 base and at J to 4 bases, leaving 9 bases not matched to a gene. Germline V gives CDR1 SGHDT, CDR2 YYEEEE. The CDR3 DNA follows: TGTGCCAGCAGCTTGAACAGGGGGAAGTTAGTCTATGGCTACACCTTC. Its translation: CASSLNRGKLVYGYTF.

This chain connects TRBV19 to TRBJ2-3; 8 bases are shared with TRBD2. Germline V CDR1 and CDR2: LNHDA, SQIVND (reference sequence). This CDR3 spans 15 amino acids. Trimming at V came to 6 bases and at J to 3 bases, leaving 8 bases not matched to a gene. The CDR3: CASSPRGARTDTQYF. In nucleotides, the CDR3 is TGTGCCAGTAGCCCGCGGGGGGCCAGGACAGATACGCAGTATTTT.

The gene calls are TRBV5-4 and TRBJ2-2; D remains unclear. Germline loops: CDR1 SGHNT, CDR2 YYREEE (reference sequence). V lost 1 base and J 5 bases, leaving 15 bases between the germline ends. CDR3 size: 16 residues. CDR3 nucleotides: TGTGCCAGCAGCTTGAAGGAGCCTGTTGGGACCGGGGAGCTGTTTTTT. Its translation: CASSLKEPVGTGELFF.

The V and J genes are TRBV7-2 and TRBJ2-7; 8 bases match TRBD2. This CDR3 is 15 amino acids long. Trimming removed 3 bases from V and 4 bases from J; junction bases left unmatched: 8. Germline lookup yields CDR1 SGHTA and CDR2 FQGNSA. This chain's CDR3 is CASSLGAGAQYEQYF. The CDR3, as DNA: TGTGCCAGCAGCTTGGGAGCGGGGGCTCAATACGAGCAGTACTTC.

This clone was counted a few times. CDR3 DNA sequence: TGTGCCAGCAGCCTCGGGACTCCAAACACCGGGGAGCTGTTTTTT. Translated: CASSLGTPNTGELFF. The gene calls are TRBV4-2 and TRBJ2-2, with a tentative D call TRBD2 (6 bases). The CDR3 contains 15 residues. CDR1 is LGHNA, CDR2 YNFKEQ, per germline. Between the trimmed V and J ends, which lost 4 bases and 2 bases, there was a span of 11 bases.

The J gene is TRBJ2-7, the V gene TRBV3-1 (or the pseudogene TRBV3-2); 9 nucleotides align to TRBD1. CDR1 and CDR2 (germline): LGHDT, YNNKEL (reference sequence). The CDR3 spans 14 residues. J lost 8 bases, V lost 3 bases, and 8 bases had no gene match. This chain's CDR3 is CASSHFRDRDQQYF. In DNA, the CDR3 is TGTGCCAGCAGCCATTTCCGGGACAGGGATCAGCAGTACTTC.

The V and J genes are TRBV24-1 and TRBJ1-2, with 8 bases fitting TRBD1. V shed 10 bases and J 7 bases; nucleotides not matched to a gene: 10. The CDR3 covers 13 residues. Germline CDR1 is KGHDR and CDR2 is SFDVKD. The CDR3 protein is CATCQGAPLGYTF. The CDR3 region has the DNA TGTGCCACGTGTCAGGGGGCGCCCCTTGGCTACACCTTC.

J is TRBJ2-3 and V is TRBV24-1; D is possibly TRBD2 (6 bases). CDR1 and CDR2 (germline): KGHDR, SFDVKD. V was trimmed by 2 bases and J by 5 bases, leaving 16 bases between them. The CDR3 runs 16 residues. CDR3 nucleotide sequence: TGTGCCACCAGTGATTCGACCGGGACTTTGGTAGATACGCAGTATTTT. Protein: CATSDSTGTLVDTQYF.

This chain connects TRBV6-1 to TRBJ1-1; 12 bases map to TRBD1. CDR1 MNHNS and CDR2 SASEGT come from the germline V gene. The CDR3 is 15 residues long. After removal of 2 bases from V and 4 bases from J, the junction contained 2 bases not matched to a gene. The CDR3 sequence is CASSEWDRGLTEAFF. Here the CDR3 DNA reads TGTGCCAGCAGTGAATGGGACAGGGGGCTCACTGAAGCTTTCTTT.

The chain couples TRBV7-6 to TRBJ1-6; 9 nucleotides line up with TRBD1. Per the germline V gene, CDR1 is SGHVS and CDR2 is FNYEAQ. The J segment lost 5 bases and the V segment lost 5 bases, leaving 10 bases of the junction unmatched. CDR3 length equals 17 residues. The CDR3 DNA reads as TGTGCCAGCAGCAGAGAAGGGACAGGGTTAAATAATTCACCCCTCCACTTT. Amino acid sequence: CASSREGTGLNNSPLHF.

The chain recombines TRBV2 with TRBJ2-7, with a possible D match to TRBD2 (6 bases). Germline CDR1 SNHLY, CDR2 FYNNEI. This CDR3 is 14 amino acids long. V was clipped by 6 bases and J by 0 bases, with 12 bases between them. The CDR3, as DNA: TGTGCCAGCAGGGGGGGTACCAGCTCCTACGAGCAGTACTTC. Its translation: CASRGGTSSYEQYF.

The rearrangement links TRBV12-3 or TRBV12-4 to TRBJ2-7, with D perhaps TRBD2 (6 bases). V lost 3 bases and J 3 bases, leaving 9 bases between the germline ends. This CDR3 spans 13 amino acids. The CDR3 reads CASSFGGDYEQYF. The DNA for the CDR3 is TGTGCCAGCAGTTTCGGAGGGGACTACGAGCAGTACTTC.

The rearrangement links TRBV19 to TRBJ1-5; D not resolved. The ends were cut back, 5 bases at V and 4 bases at J, with 9 bases in the middle. CDR3 length equals 13 residues. From germline, CDR1 is LNHDA and CDR2 SQIVND (reference sequence). CDR3 nucleotides: TGTGCCAGTAGTTCCCGGGAAAATCAGCCCCAGCATTTT. Translating it yields CASSSRENQPQHF.

The chain recombines TRBV20-1 with TRBJ1-1; the D gene is possibly TRBD1 (5 bases). The CDR3 runs 11 residues. Germline-derived CDR1 and CDR2 are DFQATT and SNEGSKA (reference sequence). Trimming shortened V by 3 bases and J by 3 bases, and 5 bases separated the two germline ends. CDR3 sequence (DNA): TGCAGTGCTAGCAGGGACACTGAAGCTTTCTTT. Translating gives CSASRDTEAFF.

The chain has TRBV29-1 and TRBJ2-1; 11 bases line up with TRBD2. The ends lost 6 bases at V and 4 bases at J; junction bases unmatched: 14. This CDR3 is 17 amino acids long. Germline loops: CDR1 SQVTM, CDR2 ANQGSEA. The CDR3 DNA reads TGCAGCGTCCACCTAGCGGGGGGTTCGTCGCCTTACAATGAGCAGTTCTTC. Translating it yields CSVHLAGGSSPYNEQFF.

J is TRBJ2-3 and V is TRBV24-1, with D uncertain. Germline values: CDR1 KGHDR, CDR2 SFDVKD. The CDR3 has 13 residues. V was trimmed by 3 bases and J by 4 bases, leaving 7 bases between them. The CDR3 region is CATSDLAADTQYF. The CDR3 coding sequence is TGTGCCACCAGTGATCTCGCGGCAGATACGCAGTATTTT.

In its sample, this clone was seen a few times. The chain is built from TRBV19 and TRBJ1-5; TRBD1 might be the D (6 bases). This CDR3 has 15 amino acids. The ends were cut back, 8 bases at V and 4 bases at J, with 18 bases in the middle. Per the germline V gene, CDR1 is LNHDA and CDR2 is SQIVND (reference sequence). This chain's CDR3 is CASGDRRTVNQPQHF. The CDR3 coding sequence is TGTGCCAGTGGAGATAGGCGGACAGTTAATCAGCCCCAGCATTTT.

CDR3: CASSIYQSNQPQHF. The CDR3 region has the DNA TGTGCCAGTAGTATTTACCAGAGCAATCAGCCCCAGCATTTT. The chain recombines TRBV19 with TRBJ1-5, with unresolved D. V lost 3 bases and J 1 base, leaving 7 bases between the germline ends. Germline V gene data show CDR1 as LNHDA and CDR2 as SQIVND (reference sequence). This CDR3 spans 14 amino acids.

The rearrangement uses TRBV7-9 and TRBJ2-2; maybe TRBD1 (6 bases). Germline-derived CDR1 and CDR2 are SEHNR and FQNEAQ (reference sequence). This CDR3 has 17 amino acids. Trimming stripped 5 bases from V and 2 bases from J, with 18 bases between. As DNA, the CDR3 is TGTGCCAGCAGCCATGGGGAAGGACAGCCAAACACCGGGGAGCTGTTTTTT. This sequence encodes CASSHGEGQPNTGELFF. Filled out from reference TRBV7-9 and TRBJ2-2, the complete variable domain reads DTGVSQNPRHKITKRGQNVTFRCDPISEHNRLYWYRQTLGQGPEFLTYFQNEAQLEKSRLLSDRFSAERPKGSFSTLEIQRTEQGDSAMYLCASSHGEGQPNTGELFFGEGSRLTVL.